The rows below give T cell receptor beta chains drawn from one sample of a study of blood T cell repertoires in COVID-19. The table came from immunoSEQ multiplex PCR; TCRdb's copy has only in-frame clones and leaves some out. The sample lists hundreds of thousands of clones; 80% to 85% were seen once. Material for sequencing was peripheral blood. The receptors were sampled from a woman between 55 and 75 years old with active or convalescent COVID-19. Both conserved end residues are part of each CDR3. A D gene is named only where the DNA matches it firmly. For some rows the clone size is stated as once, few or many, or as a class when expanded; others skip it.

clone_size,d_call,j_call,v_call,cdr3_aa,cdr3_nt
once,-,TRBJ1-1,TRBV27,CASSLGGRGTEAFF,TGTGCCAGCAGTTTGGGGGGGCGCGGTACTGAAGCTTTCTTT
-,-,TRBJ1-2,TRBV19,CASSIDPRANYGYTF,TGTGCCAGTAGTATAGACCCCAGGGCTAACTATGGCTACACCTTC
few,-,TRBJ1-2,TRBV18,CASSPAGQANYGYTF,TGTGCCAGCTCACCCGCGGGGCAGGCGAACTATGGCTACACCTTC
once,-,TRBJ2-1,TRBV20-1,CSAVRDPEQFF,TGCAGTGCTGTCAGGGATCCTGAGCAGTTCTTC
-,-,TRBJ1-4,TRBV7-9,CASSLGSAGWEKLFF,TGTGCCAGCAGCTTGGGTTCGGCAGGTTGGGAAAAACTGTTTTTT
-,-,TRBJ1-2,TRBV20-1,CSAITGNDYTF,TGCAGTGCTATCACAGGGAACGACTACACCTTC
-,-,TRBJ2-2,TRBV7-3,CASSLQGGLDTGELFF,TGTGCCAGCAGCTTACAGGGGGGCCTAGACACCGGGGAGCTGTTTTTT
-,-,TRBJ2-1,TRBV5-8,CASSFLWGPSYNEQFF,TGTGCCAGCAGCTTTCTGTGGGGGCCATCCTACAATGAGCAGTTCTTC
few,TRBD1,TRBJ1-3,TRBV7-6,CASTSGTASSGNTIYF,TGTGCCAGCACGTCCGGGACAGCATCCTCTGGAAACACCATATATTTT
-,TRBD1,TRBJ2-7,TRBV6-5,CASTRTGGYEQYF,TGTGCCAGCACCCGGACAGGAGGCTACGAGCAGTACTTC
-,-,TRBJ2-1,TRBV30,CAWRILGGGSNEQFF,TGTGCCTGGAGAATTCTAGGGGGGGGGTCCAATGAGCAGTTCTTC
-,-,TRBJ2-3,TRBV7-2,CASSFPGRRTDTQYF,TGTGCCAGCAGCTTTCCCGGGAGACGCACAGATACGCAGTATTTT
once,-,TRBJ2-1,TRBV4-1,CASSQESYSASGEQFF,TGCGCCAGCAGCCAAGAGAGTTATTCCGCCTCGGGTGAGCAGTTCTTC
-,-,TRBJ2-5,TRBV14,CASSQDILRQETQYF,TGTGCCAGCAGCCAAGATATACTAAGACAAGAGACCCAGTACTTC
few,-,TRBJ2-5,TRBV7-2,CASSLVGRGFETQYF,TGTGCCAGCAGCTTAGTGGGTCGGGGTTTCGAGACCCAGTACTTC
many,TRBD1,TRBJ2-7,TRBV5-6,CASSAGQGPVYEQYF,TGTGCCAGCAGCGCGGGACAGGGGCCAGTCTACGAGCAGTACTTC
-,-,TRBJ2-3,TRBV2,CASRGPSTDTQYF,TGTGCCAGCAGGGGGCCTAGCACAGATACGCAGTATTTT
-,-,TRBJ1-2,TRBV9,CASSPQVNANYGYTF,TGTGCCAGCAGCCCTCAGGTCAACGCAAACTATGGCTACACCTTC
-,TRBD1,TRBJ2-7,TRBV5-1,CASSPRDRDWQYF,TGCGCCAGCAGCCCCCGGGACAGGGACTGGCAGTACTTC
-,-,TRBJ1-2,TRBV5-1,CASSLARGPMNGYTF,TGCGCCAGCAGCTTGGCCAGGGGACCGATGAATGGCTACACCTTC
-,-,TRBJ1-2,TRBV15,CATSRTTGGGYTF,TGTGCCACCAGCAGGACCACAGGAGGGGGCTACACCTTC
-,TRBD1,TRBJ2-7,TRBV15,CATSTDRGYEQYF,TGTGCCACCAGCACGGACAGGGGCTACGAGCAGTACTTC
few,-,TRBJ1-1,TRBV5-1,CASSADSNTEAFF,TGCGCCAGCAGCGCGGACAGCAACACTGAAGCTTTCTTT
-,-,TRBJ2-1,TRBV27,CASSLQGSLPPGEQFF,TGTGCCAGCAGTTTACAGGGGTCCCTTCCGCCTGGGGAGCAGTTCTTC
once,-,TRBJ1-5,TRBV3-1/TRBV3-2,CASSPPGLNQPQHF,TGTGCCAGCAGCCCACCGGGGTTAAATCAGCCCCAGCATTTT
-,-,TRBJ2-1,TRBV7-8,CASSLQEIPGLGVF,TGTGCCAGCAGCTTACAGGAAATCCCTGGACTCGGGGTCTTC
-,TRBD1,TRBJ2-1,TRBV10-1,CASSELTGKQFF,TGCGCCAGCAGTGAATTGACAGGGAAGCAGTTCTTC
-,TRBD2,TRBJ2-1,TRBV7-9,CASSYSGEQFF,TGTGCCAGCAGCTATAGCGGGGAGCAGTTCTTC
-,TRBD1,TRBJ1-1,TRBV30,CAWGWDRVSAEAFF,TGTGCCTGGGGGTGGGACAGGGTGAGCGCTGAAGCTTTCTTT
-,TRBD1,TRBJ1-2,TRBV11-2,CASSQDRGYGYTF,TGTGCCAGCAGCCAGGACAGGGGCTATGGCTACACCTTC
-,-,TRBJ2-7,TRBV6-1,CASSEVGVTSYEQYF,TGTGCCAGCAGTGAAGTAGGGGTTACCTCCTACGAGCAGTACTTC
-,-,TRBJ1-1,TRBV21-1,CASSKRETGQTEAFF,TGTGCCAGCAGCAAACGCGAGACAGGGCAGACTGAAGCTTTCTTT
-,TRBD1,TRBJ1-6,TRBV2,CASRRQGTNSPLHF,TGTGCCAGCCGGCGACAGGGAACTAATTCACCCCTCCACTTT
-,-,TRBJ1-3,TRBV27,CASSLTGYGNTIYF,TGTGCCAGCAGTTTAACGGGGTATGGAAACACCATATATTTT
-,TRBD2,TRBJ2-3,TRBV7-3,CASSLMSSSGGTSTDTQYF,TGTGCCAGCAGCTTAATGTCGTCTAGCGGGGGAACAAGCACAGATACGCAGTATTTT
-,TRBD1,TRBJ2-3,TRBV5-4,CASSLNRGPDTQYF,TGTGCCAGCAGCTTGAACAGGGGGCCCGATACGCAGTATTTT
-,-,TRBJ1-1,TRBV7-8,CASSPGGPNTEAFF,TGTGCCAGCAGCCCCGGGGGACCGAACACTGAAGCTTTCTTT
-,-,TRBJ2-3,TRBV11-2,CASSLGTLDTQYF,TGTGCCAGCAGCTTAGGCACTTTAGATACGCAGTATTTT
once,-,TRBJ1-1,TRBV7-9,CAGVGGLETEAFF,TGTGCCGGCGTAGGAGGATTGGAGACTGAAGCTTTCTTT